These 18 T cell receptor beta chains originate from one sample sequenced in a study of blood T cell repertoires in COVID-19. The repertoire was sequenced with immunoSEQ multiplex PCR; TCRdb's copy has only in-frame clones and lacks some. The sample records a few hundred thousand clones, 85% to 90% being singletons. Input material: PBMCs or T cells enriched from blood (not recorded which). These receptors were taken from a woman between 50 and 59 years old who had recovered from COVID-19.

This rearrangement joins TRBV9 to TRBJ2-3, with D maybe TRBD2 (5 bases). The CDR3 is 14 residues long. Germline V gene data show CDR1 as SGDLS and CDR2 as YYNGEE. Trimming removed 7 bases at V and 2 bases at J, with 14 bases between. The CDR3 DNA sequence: TGTGCCAGCTCGAAGCGACTAACCACAGATACGCAGTATTTT. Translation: CASSKRLTTDTQYF.

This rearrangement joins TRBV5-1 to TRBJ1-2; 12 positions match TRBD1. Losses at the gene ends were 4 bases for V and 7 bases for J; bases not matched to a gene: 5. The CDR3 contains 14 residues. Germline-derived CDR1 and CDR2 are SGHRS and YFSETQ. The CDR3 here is CASSQGTGGSGYTF. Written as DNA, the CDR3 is TGCGCCAGCAGCCAAGGGACAGGGGGCAGTGGCTACACCTTC.

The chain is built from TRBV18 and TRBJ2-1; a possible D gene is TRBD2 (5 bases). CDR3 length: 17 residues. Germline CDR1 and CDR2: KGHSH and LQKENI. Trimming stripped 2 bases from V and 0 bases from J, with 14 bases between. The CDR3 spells CASSPMELGSSYNEQFF. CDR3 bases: TGTGCCAGCTCACCAATGGAACTAGGGAGCTCCTACAATGAGCAGTTCTTC.

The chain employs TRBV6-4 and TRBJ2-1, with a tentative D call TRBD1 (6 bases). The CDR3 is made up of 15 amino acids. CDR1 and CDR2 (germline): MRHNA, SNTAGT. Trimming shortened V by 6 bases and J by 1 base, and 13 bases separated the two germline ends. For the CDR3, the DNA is TGTGCCAGCAGCGTAACAGGGTGGTCCTACAATGAGCAGTTCTTC. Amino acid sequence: CASSVTGWSYNEQFF.

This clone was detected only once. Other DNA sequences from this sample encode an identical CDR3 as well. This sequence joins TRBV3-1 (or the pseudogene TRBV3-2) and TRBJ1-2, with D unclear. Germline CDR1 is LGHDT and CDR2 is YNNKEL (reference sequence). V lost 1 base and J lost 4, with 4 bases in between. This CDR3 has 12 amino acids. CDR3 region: CASSQASYGYTF. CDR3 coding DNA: TGTGCCAGCAGCCAAGCGTCCTATGGCTACACCTTC.

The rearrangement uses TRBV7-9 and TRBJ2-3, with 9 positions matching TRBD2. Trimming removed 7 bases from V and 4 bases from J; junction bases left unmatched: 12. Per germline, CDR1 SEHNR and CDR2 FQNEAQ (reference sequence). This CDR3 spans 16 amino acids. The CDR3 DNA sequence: TGTGCCAGCAATGGGCGGGCTAGCGGGGTTTCAGATACGCAGTATTTT. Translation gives CASNGRASGVSDTQYF.

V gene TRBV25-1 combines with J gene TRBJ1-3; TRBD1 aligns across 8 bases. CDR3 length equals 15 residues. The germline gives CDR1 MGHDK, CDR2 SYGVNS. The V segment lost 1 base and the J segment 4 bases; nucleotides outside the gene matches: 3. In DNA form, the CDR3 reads TGTGCCAGCAGTGAATGGGGGACAGGAGGAAACACCATATATTTT. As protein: CASSEWGTGGNTIYF.

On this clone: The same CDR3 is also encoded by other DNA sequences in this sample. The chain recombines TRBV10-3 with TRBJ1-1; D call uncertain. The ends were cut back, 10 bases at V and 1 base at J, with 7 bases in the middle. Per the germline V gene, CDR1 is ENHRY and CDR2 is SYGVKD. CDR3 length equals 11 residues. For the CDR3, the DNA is TGTGCCACCACAGAGAACACTGAAGCTTTCTTT. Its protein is CATTENTEAFF.

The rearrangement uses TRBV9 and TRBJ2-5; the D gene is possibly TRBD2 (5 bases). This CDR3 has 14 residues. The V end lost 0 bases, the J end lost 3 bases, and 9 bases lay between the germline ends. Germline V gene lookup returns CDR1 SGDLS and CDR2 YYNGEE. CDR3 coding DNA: TGTGCCAGCAGCGTAGGAGGGCGAGAAGAGACCCAGTACTTC. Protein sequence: CASSVGGREETQYF.

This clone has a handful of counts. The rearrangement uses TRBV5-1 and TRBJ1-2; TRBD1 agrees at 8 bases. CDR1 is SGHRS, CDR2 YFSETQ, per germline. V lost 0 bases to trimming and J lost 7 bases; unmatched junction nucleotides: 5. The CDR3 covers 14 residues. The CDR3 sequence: CASSLEIDRGGYTF. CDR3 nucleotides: TGCGCCAGCAGCTTGGAGATCGACAGGGGTGGCTACACCTTC.

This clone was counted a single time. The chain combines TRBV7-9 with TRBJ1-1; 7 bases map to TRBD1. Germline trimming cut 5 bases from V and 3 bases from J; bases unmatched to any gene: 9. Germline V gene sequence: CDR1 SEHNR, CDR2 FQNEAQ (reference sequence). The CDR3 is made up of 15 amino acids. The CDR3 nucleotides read TGTGCCAGCAGCACCAGACAGGGAGAGGACACTGAAGCTTTCTTT. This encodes CASSTRQGEDTEAFF.

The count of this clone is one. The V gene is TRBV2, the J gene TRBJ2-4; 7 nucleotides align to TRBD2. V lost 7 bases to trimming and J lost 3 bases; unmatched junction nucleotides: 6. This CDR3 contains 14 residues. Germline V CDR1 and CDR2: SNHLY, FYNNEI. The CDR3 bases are TGTGCCAGCAACGGGGGGAGCAGCAAAAACATTCAGTACTTC. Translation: CASNGGSSKNIQYF.

This CDR3 reads CASSLRMNTEAFF. The CDR3 DNA reads as TGTGCCAGCAGCTTGCGCATGAACACTGAAGCTTTCTTT. The gene calls are TRBV7-2 and TRBJ1-1; D remains ambiguous. The CDR3 spans 13 residues. Germline assignment: CDR1 SGHTA and CDR2 FQGNSA. V lost 3 bases to trimming and J lost 0 bases, with 5 bases between them.

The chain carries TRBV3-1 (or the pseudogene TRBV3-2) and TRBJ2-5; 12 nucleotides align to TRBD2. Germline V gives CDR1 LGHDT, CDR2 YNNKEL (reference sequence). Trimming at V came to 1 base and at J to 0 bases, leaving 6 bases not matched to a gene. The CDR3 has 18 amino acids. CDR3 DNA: TGTGCCAGCAGCCAAGGACTAGCGGGGGAATTTTACCAAGAGACCCAGTACTTC. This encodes CASSQGLAGEFYQETQYF.

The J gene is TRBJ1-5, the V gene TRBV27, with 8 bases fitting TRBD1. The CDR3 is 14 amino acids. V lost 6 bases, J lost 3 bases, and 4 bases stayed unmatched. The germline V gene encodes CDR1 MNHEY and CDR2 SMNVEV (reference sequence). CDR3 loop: CASSLRGLNQPQHF. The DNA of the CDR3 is TGTGCCAGCAGCCTCAGGGGGCTCAATCAGCCCCAGCATTTT.

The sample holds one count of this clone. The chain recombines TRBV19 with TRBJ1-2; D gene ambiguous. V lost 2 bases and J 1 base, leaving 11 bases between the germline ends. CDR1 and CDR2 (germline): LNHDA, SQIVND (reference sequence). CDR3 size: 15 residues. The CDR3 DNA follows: TGTGCCAGTAGTATAACCGGGAGGTTTAACTATGGCTACACCTTC. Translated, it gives CASSITGRFNYGYTF. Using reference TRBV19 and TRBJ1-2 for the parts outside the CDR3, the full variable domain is DGGITQSPKYLFRKEGQNVTLSCEQNLNHDAMYWYRQDPGQGLRLIYYSQIVNDFQKGDIAEGYSVSREKKESFPLTVTSAQKNPTAFYLCASSITGRFNYGYTFGSGTRLTVV.

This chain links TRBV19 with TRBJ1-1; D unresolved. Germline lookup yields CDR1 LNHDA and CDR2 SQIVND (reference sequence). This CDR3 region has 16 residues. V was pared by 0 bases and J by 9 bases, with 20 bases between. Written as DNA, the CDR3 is TGTGCCAGTAGTATAGATCGGTACAGAGATCATCAAAAAGCTTTCTTT. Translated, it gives CASSIDRYRDHQKAFF.

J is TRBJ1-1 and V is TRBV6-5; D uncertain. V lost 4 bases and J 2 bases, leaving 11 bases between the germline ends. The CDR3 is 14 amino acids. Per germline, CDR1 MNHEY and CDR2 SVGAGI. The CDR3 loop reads CASSSPAGNTEAFF. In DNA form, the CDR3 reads TGTGCCAGCAGTTCCCCGGCGGGAAACACTGAAGCTTTCTTT.